This T cell receptor (beta chain) was sequenced during a study of beta chain features in type 1 diabetes. General study findings and limits: Shortening of TCRB CDR3s, moderate but significant, appeared in all four CD4+ subsets of Type 1 diabetes patients.

Looked up from germline, CDR1 is SGHNT and CDR2 is YYREEE (reference sequence). The CDR3 contains 16 residues. V lost 4 bases and J lost 0, with 14 bases in between. Via the markers CD45RO/CCR7/CD25/CD127/CD95/CD27, stem cell-like memory, regulatory, central memory and naive CD4+ cells were sorted. This clone was counted at least ten times. What it binds is not known. What was sequenced were expressed TCRB transcripts, since all of the isolated RNA had been reverse transcribed. Sequencing used immunoSEQ multiplex PCR; TCRdb keeps in-frame clones, though not all of them. Here the sample spans roughly 290,000 clones, roughly 8% being singletons.

This chain links TRBV5-4 with TRBJ2-1, with D perhaps matching TRBD1 (5 bases). This clonotype was sampled from a woman under 30 in good health. Sequenced: central memory CD4+ T cells from blood. The CDR3 DNA is TGTGCCAGCAGCGCCTGGCGGACAAGCTCCTACAATGAGCAGTTCTTC. Its translation: CASSAWRTSSYNEQFF.